The 5 T cell receptor beta chains presented below share a single source sample, sequenced in a study of cytomegalovirus exposure and HLA in healthy donors. With 60 Vbeta and 13 Jbeta primers, the PCR was carried out. TCRdb keeps only in-frame clones here, not all; method: immunoSEQ multiplex PCR. In the table there are fewer than 250,000 clones, 75% to 90% of which are singletons. The sample taken for sequencing was PBMCs. The receptors come from a boy younger than 10 in good health and CMV-seronegative.

Concerning this clone itself: At the DNA level, this CDR3 is encoded by other sequences in the same sample as well. The CDR3 sequence is CASSYGQGQETQYF. DNA for the CDR3: TGTGCCAGCAGTTATGGACAGGGCCAAGAGACCCAGTACTTC. The chain links TRBV6-5 to TRBJ2-5, with 8 positions matching TRBD1. CDR1 MNHEY and CDR2 SVGAGI come from the germline V gene. With V trimmed by 3 bases and J by 1 base, 1 base remained unmatched. There are 14 residues in the CDR3.

J is TRBJ2-1 and V is TRBV2; 9 bases align to TRBD1. The CDR3 totals 15 residues. Germline trimming cut 7 bases from V and 4 bases from J; bases unmatched to any gene: 8. Germline V CDR1 and CDR2: SNHLY, FYNNEI. The CDR3: CASTTRDRVYNEQFF. In nucleotides, the CDR3 is TGTGCCAGCACTACCCGGGACAGGGTTTACAATGAGCAGTTCTTC.

The CDR3 sequence: CASTRMGGNTEAFF. Here the CDR3 DNA reads TGTGCCAGCACGAGAATGGGAGGGAACACTGAAGCTTTCTTT. The rearrangement links TRBV6-5 to TRBJ1-1; unclear D gene. Deletions cut 7 bases from V and 1 base from J, with 13 bases between. Germline values: CDR1 MNHEY, CDR2 SVGAGI. The CDR3 has 14 amino acids.

J is TRBJ1-6 and V is TRBV6-6, with D maybe TRBD1 (6 bases). The CDR3 totals 15 residues. The V gene's germline CDR1 is MNHNY and CDR2 SVGAGI (reference sequence). Trimming cost V 0 bases and J 5 bases, with 8 bases left between them. Here the CDR3 reads CASSYSRGNNSPLHF. The CDR3 DNA sequence: TGTGCCAGCAGTTACTCCAGGGGCAATAATTCACCCCTCCACTTT.

In this sample, this clone turned up a few times. The chain is built from TRBV2 and TRBJ1-1, with unresolved D. Trimming removed 0 bases from V and 3 bases from J, with 2 bases in between. The germline CDR1 and CDR2 sequences are SNHLY and FYNNEI. The CDR3 totals 12 residues. The CDR3 DNA sequence: TGTGCCAGCAGTGAAGCCTACACTGAAGCTTTCTTT. It yields the protein CASSEAYTEAFF.